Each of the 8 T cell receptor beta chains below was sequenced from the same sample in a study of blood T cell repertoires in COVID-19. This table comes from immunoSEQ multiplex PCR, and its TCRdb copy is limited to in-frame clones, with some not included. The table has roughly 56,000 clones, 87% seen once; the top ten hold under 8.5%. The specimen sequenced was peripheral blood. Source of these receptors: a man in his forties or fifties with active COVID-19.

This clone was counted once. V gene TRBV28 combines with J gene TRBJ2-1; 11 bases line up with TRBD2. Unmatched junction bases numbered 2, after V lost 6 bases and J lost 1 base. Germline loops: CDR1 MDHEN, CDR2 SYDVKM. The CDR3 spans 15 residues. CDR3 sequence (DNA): TGTGCCAGCAGGGCTAGCGGGAGGTCCTACAATGAGCAGTTCTTC. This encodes CASRASGRSYNEQFF.

DNA of the CDR3: TGCGCCAGCAGCTTGGAGGGGGGGAGGCTCGAGCAGTACTTC. It is translated as CASSLEGGRLEQYF. The chain links TRBV5-1 to TRBJ2-7; D may be TRBD2 (7 bases). V lost 0 bases to trimming and J lost 6 bases, with 13 bases between them. In germline, CDR1 is SGHRS, CDR2 YFSETQ. The CDR3 covers 14 residues.

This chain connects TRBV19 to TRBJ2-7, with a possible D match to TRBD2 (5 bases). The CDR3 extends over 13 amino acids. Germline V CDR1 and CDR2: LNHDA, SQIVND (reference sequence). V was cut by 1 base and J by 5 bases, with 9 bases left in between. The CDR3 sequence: CASSIGRIDEQYF. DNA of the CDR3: TGTGCCAGTAGTATAGGGAGGATCGACGAGCAGTACTTC.

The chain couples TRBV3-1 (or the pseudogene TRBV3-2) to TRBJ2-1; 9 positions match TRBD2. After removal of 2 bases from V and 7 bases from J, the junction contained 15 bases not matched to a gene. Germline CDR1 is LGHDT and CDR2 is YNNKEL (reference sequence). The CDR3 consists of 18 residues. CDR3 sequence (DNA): TGTGCCAGCAGCCAAAGATGGAGGTTGCGGGGGGGGTTAAATGAGCAGTTCTTC. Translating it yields CASSQRWRLRGGLNEQFF.

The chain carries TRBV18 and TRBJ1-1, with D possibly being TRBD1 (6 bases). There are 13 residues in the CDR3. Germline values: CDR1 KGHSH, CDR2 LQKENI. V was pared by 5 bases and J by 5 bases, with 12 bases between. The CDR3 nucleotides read TGTGCCAGCTCAACGGGGGGGCTAACTGAAGCTTTCTTT. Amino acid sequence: CASSTGGLTEAFF.

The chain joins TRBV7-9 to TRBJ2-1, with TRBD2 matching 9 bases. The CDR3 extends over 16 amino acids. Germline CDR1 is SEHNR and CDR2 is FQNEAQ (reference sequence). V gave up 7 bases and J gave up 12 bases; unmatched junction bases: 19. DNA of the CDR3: TGTGCCAGCACCCCACGGTCTAGCGGGGACAGCCATGGGCAGTTCTTC. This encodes CASTPRSSGDSHGQFF.

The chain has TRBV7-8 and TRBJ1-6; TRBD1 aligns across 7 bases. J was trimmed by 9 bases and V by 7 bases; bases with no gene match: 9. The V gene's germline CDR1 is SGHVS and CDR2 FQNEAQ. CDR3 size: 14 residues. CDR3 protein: CASMQGGSRSPLHF. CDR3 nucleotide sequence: TGTGCCAGCATGCAGGGGGGTAGCCGTTCACCCCTCCACTTT.

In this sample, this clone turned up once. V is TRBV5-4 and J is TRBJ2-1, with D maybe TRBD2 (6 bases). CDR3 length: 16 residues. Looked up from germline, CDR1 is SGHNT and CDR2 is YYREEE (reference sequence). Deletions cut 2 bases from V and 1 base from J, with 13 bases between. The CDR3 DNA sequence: TGTGCCAGCAGCTTATCCCACGGGGGATCCTACAATGAGCAGTTCTTC. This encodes CASSLSHGGSYNEQFF.